This T cell receptor (beta chain) is from a study of early T cells in non-severe SARS-CoV-2 infection. MiXCR, applied by TCRdb to the 5' RACE reads, yields one record per CDR3 protein. The sample includes roughly 32,000 distinct CDR3 sequences, 3.9% of them seen just once. CDR1 and CDR2 (germline): LNHDA, SQIVND (reference sequence). Trimming removed 4 bases from V and 2 bases from J, with 10 bases in between. The CDR3 is 14 amino acids. This clonotype was seen repeatedly, ten times or more. What was sequenced was whole blood. The rearrangement links TRBV19 to TRBJ2-3; unclear D gene. The TCR comes from an adult who was a healthcare worker with PCR-confirmed SARS-CoV-2 infection or an uninfected control (not recorded which). CDR3 coding DNA: TGTGCCAGTAGTACCACTCACGTCACAGATACGCAGTATTTT. Translating gives CASSTTHVTDTQYF.